The 5 T cell receptor beta chains below all came from one sample that was sequenced in a study of response to subunit inactivated influenza vaccine. TCRdb re-analysed the RT-PCR reads in MiXCR, keeping a single row per CDR3 protein. The repertoire holds 530,000 or so distinct CDR3 sequences, with 14% as singletons. The sample was PBMCs from blood, taken 12 days after vaccination. The receptors were gathered from a man aged 50-60 years who received an inactivated influenza vaccine.

This clonotype occurred a few times. The rearrangement joins TRBV19 to TRBJ2-7, with D unclear. The CDR3 has 14 residues. With 6 bases removed from V and 0 bases from J, the gap between germline ends came to 12 bases. CDR1 LNHDA and CDR2 SQIVND come from the germline V gene (reference sequence). CDR3 residues: CASRTTLSSYEQYF. The CDR3 coding sequence is TGTGCCAGTAGAACGACACTCAGCTCCTACGAGCAGTACTTC.

This clonotype was seen many times. This sequence joins TRBV5-1 and TRBJ2-3, with no clear D. The V and J ends lost 1 base and 0 bases respectively, with 6 bases between them. Germline V gene sequence: CDR1 SGHRS, CDR2 YFSETQ. There are 14 residues in the CDR3. The CDR3: CASSLIPSTDTQYF. DNA for the CDR3: TGCGCCAGCAGCTTGATCCCTAGCACAGATACGCAGTATTTT.

V is TRBV11-2 and J is TRBJ2-5, with TRBD2 matching over 8 bases. The CDR3 consists of 17 residues. The V gene's germline CDR1 is SGHAT and CDR2 FQNNGV. The junction had 12 bases not matched to a gene; V was cut back by 5 bases and J by 1 base. The CDR3 is CASSPIPGTRAQETQYF. In DNA, the CDR3 is TGTGCCAGCAGCCCGATCCCCGGGACTAGAGCCCAAGAGACCCAGTACTTC.

There are a few counts of this clonotype. The V call is TRBV7-2, the J call TRBJ2-7, with 8 positions matching TRBD1. The CDR3 covers 17 residues. V dropped 6 bases and J dropped 2; count of bases not matched to a gene: 15. CDR1 and CDR2 from the germline V gene are SGHTA and FQGNSA. The CDR3 region has the DNA TGTGCCAGCAGTCTAGACCCCGGGACAGGTTATCCCTACGAGCAGTACTTC. This encodes CASSLDPGTGYPYEQYF.

The rearrangement uses TRBV10-3 and TRBJ2-3; 7 positions match TRBD1. V lost 3 bases to trimming and J lost 4 bases; unmatched junction nucleotides: 7. CDR1 and CDR2 from the germline V gene are ENHRY and SYGVKD. CDR3 length: 15 amino acids. The CDR3 DNA sequence: TGTGCCATCAGTGATACAGGGGCCCTAGCAGATACGCAGTATTTT. Translating it yields CAISDTGALADTQYF.